This paragraph reports one T cell receptor beta chain. The antigen is not known. This specimen belongs to a study of chemoradiotherapy in HPV16-positive cancers. Study-level points and caveats: Better recurrence-free survival went with HPV-responsive T-cell expansion in HPV16-positive patients. Only a couple of HPV16-positive patients supplied the functional HPV-specificity definition.

Only in-frame clones appear in the TCRdb table, and some are missing; sequencing was by immunoSEQ multiplex PCR. This table has 2,000 or so clones, roughly four fifths appearing once. Germline CDR1 and CDR2: LNHDA and SQIVND (reference sequence). Trimming pared 3 bases from V and 2 bases from J, leaving 11 bases between. The length of the CDR3 is 14 residues. This receptor was identified in a human donor with HPV-associated anogenital cancer. The chain is built from TRBV19 and TRBJ2-7, with a weak D call TRBD2 (6 bases). This material consisted of tumor tissue, taken from a patient who underwent chemoradiotherapy. Here the CDR3 DNA reads TGTGCCAGTAGTATGACTAGTAGGACCTACGAGCAGTACTTC. It codes for CASSMTSRTYEQYF.